The present T cell receptor (beta chain) was sequenced within a study of T cell changes during pregnancy in multiple sclerosis. Assay used: immunoSEQ multiplex PCR; TCRdb lists only in-frame clones, some missing. The sample consists of 85,000 to 95,000 clones, 91% of them appearing once. The source material was peripheral blood, sampled after pregnancy. This receptor was taken from a female donor in good health, enrolled as a control in a pregnancy study.

The CDR3 region is CASALQVSNQPQHF. In DNA, the CDR3 is TGTGCCAGCGCATTACAGGTTAGCAATCAGCCCCAGCATTTT. This rearrangement joins TRBV18 to TRBJ1-5; a weak D match, TRBD1 (5 bases). This CDR3 has 14 residues. CDR1 KGHSH and CDR2 LQKENI come from the germline V gene. The ends were cut back, 8 bases at V and 0 bases at J, with 11 bases in the middle.